A selection of T cell receptor beta chains follows, all from one sample in a study of T cell responses to AZD1222 COVID-19 vaccine. Assay: immunoSEQ multiplex PCR; the TCRdb copy retains only in-frame clones and omits some. The sample holds 100,000 to 130,000 clones, around nine tenths seen once. Here the sequenced sample was peripheral blood, taken 28 days after the second AZD1222 dose. The receptors come from an adult who received the AZD1222 COVID-19 vaccine. CDR3s include the opening cysteine and the closing phenylalanine or tryptophan. The D gene is left open where the match is weak. Only some rows state a clone size, as once, few, many or a class for expanded clones.

D: -
V: TRBV12-3/TRBV12-4
size: few
J: TRBJ1-1
DNA: TGTGCCAGCAGTTTAGCGCGGGAAACTGAAGCTTTCTTT
CDR3: CASSLARETEAFF

D: -
V: TRBV12-3/TRBV12-4
size: few
J: TRBJ2-5
DNA: TGTGCCAGCAGTTTAAACGGGGAGACCCAGTACTTC
CDR3: CASSLNGETQYF

D: -
V: TRBV12-3/TRBV12-4
size: -
J: TRBJ2-1
DNA: TGTGCCGATCAGGGCCGGGCCGACAATGAGCAGTTCTTC
CDR3: CADQGRADNEQFF

D: TRBD1
V: TRBV5-1
size: once
J: TRBJ1-6
DNA: TGCGCCAGCAGAGGGACAGGGGATTCACCCCTCCACTTT
CDR3: CASRGTGDSPLHF

D: -
V: TRBV12-3/TRBV12-4
size: -
J: TRBJ2-1
DNA: TGTGCCAGCAGTCCCCGGGGGGAGCAGTTCTTC
CDR3: CASSPRGEQFF

D: -
V: TRBV6-1
size: once
J: TRBJ1-2
DNA: TGTGCCAGCAGTGACCGGGGGTTAGGGGGCTACACCTTC
CDR3: CASSDRGLGGYTF

D: -
V: TRBV2
size: -
J: TRBJ1-3
DNA: TGTGCCAGCAGTGAGCGGAGCTCTGGAAACACCATATATTTT
CDR3: CASSERSSGNTIYF

D: TRBD2
V: TRBV4-3
size: -
J: TRBJ2-3
DNA: TGCGCCAGCAGCCTGCGTGCGGCGGGAGACGCAGATACGCAGTATTTT
CDR3: CASSLRAAGDADTQYF

D: TRBD1
V: TRBV7-2
size: -
J: TRBJ1-2
DNA: TGTGCCAGCAGCTTAAAGACAGGGGGCTATGGCTACACCTTC
CDR3: CASSLKTGGYGYTF

D: TRBD2
V: TRBV20-1
size: once
J: TRBJ2-7
DNA: TGCAGTGCTAGTGGGACTAGCGGGGGGCAATCCTACGAGCAGTACTTC
CDR3: CSASGTSGGQSYEQYF

D: TRBD1
V: TRBV6-5
size: -
J: TRBJ2-7
DNA: TGTGCCAGCAGCCAGACAGGGGTCTACGAGCAGTACTTC
CDR3: CASSQTGVYEQYF

D: -
V: TRBV4-1
size: once
J: TRBJ1-5
DNA: TGCGCCAGCACCCCATGGTGGGGTGGAGACAATCAGCCCCAGCATTTT
CDR3: CASTPWWGGDNQPQHF

D: TRBD1
V: TRBV3-1/TRBV3-2
size: -
J: TRBJ1-6
DNA: TGTGCCAGCAGCCACTTCGGGACAGGGAATTCTAATTCACCCCTCCACTTT
CDR3: CASSHFGTGNSNSPLHF

D: -
V: TRBV2
size: -
J: TRBJ2-1
DNA: TGTGCCAGCAGTGAAGCGCTAGTAAGTAATGAGCAGTTCTTC
CDR3: CASSEALVSNEQFF

D: -
V: TRBV19
size: -
J: TRBJ2-1
DNA: TGTGCCAGTAGTATCCCCCGGGACGGAGTCTGGTTCTACAATGAGCAGTTCTTC
CDR3: CASSIPRDGVWFYNEQFF

D: TRBD2
V: TRBV30
size: once
J: TRBJ2-1
DNA: TGTGCCTGGAGTAGCGGGGTCCTCGATGAGCAGTTCTTC
CDR3: CAWSSGVLDEQFF

D: -
V: TRBV12-3/TRBV12-4
size: -
J: TRBJ1-1
DNA: TGTGCCAGCAGTTCAGCCTTGAACACTGAAGCTTTCTTT
CDR3: CASSSALNTEAFF

D: -
V: TRBV7-2
size: once
J: TRBJ2-2
DNA: TGTGCCAGCAGCGTCGGACATGGCACCGGGGAGCTGTTTTTT
CDR3: CASSVGHGTGELFF

D: -
V: TRBV5-4
size: -
J: TRBJ1-2
DNA: TGTGCCAGCCGGGGGCTCTATGGCTACACCTTC
CDR3: CASRGLYGYTF

D: TRBD1
V: TRBV27
size: -
J: TRBJ1-1
DNA: TGTGCCACCAGACCCCCCCCCTACGACAGGGGCCGCACTGAAGCTTTCTTT
CDR3: CATRPPPYDRGRTEAFF

D: -
V: TRBV2
size: -
J: TRBJ2-7
DNA: TGTGCCAGCGTCGAAACAGGGGAGCAGTACTTC
CDR3: CASVETGEQYF

D: -
V: TRBV5-1
size: -
J: TRBJ1-1
DNA: TGCGCCAGCAGCTTGGCCGGGCCTATGGACACTGAAGCTTTCTTT
CDR3: CASSLAGPMDTEAFF

D: -
V: TRBV6-5
size: -
J: TRBJ1-2
DNA: TGTGCCACCCGTCCCCCCCAGGGGAACTATGGCTACACCTTC
CDR3: CATRPPQGNYGYTF

D: -
V: TRBV19
size: -
J: TRBJ1-5
DNA: TGTGCCAGTATGTTCCGGTCTTCTGCGATGAATCAGCCCCAGCATTTT
CDR3: CASMFRSSAMNQPQHF

D: -
V: TRBV6-4
size: -
J: TRBJ1-1
DNA: TGTGCCAGCAGGAGTACAGCCCATTGGAACACTGAAGCTTTCTTT
CDR3: CASRSTAHWNTEAFF

D: TRBD2
V: TRBV7-8
size: -
J: TRBJ2-3
DNA: TGTGCCAGCAGCCCAGGGACTAGCGGGAGGCCCAGCACAGATACGCAGTATTTT
CDR3: CASSPGTSGRPSTDTQYF

D: TRBD1
V: TRBV20-1
size: -
J: TRBJ1-6
DNA: TGCAGTGCTAGTAGGACAGGCTCCCCTTATAATTCACCCCTCCACTTT
CDR3: CSASRTGSPYNSPLHF

D: -
V: TRBV6-2/TRBV6-3
size: few
J: TRBJ1-2
DNA: TGTGCCAGCAGCCTCAGTGAGAACTATGGCTACACCTTC
CDR3: CASSLSENYGYTF

D: -
V: TRBV3-1/TRBV3-2
size: once
J: TRBJ1-5
DNA: TGTGCCAGCAGCCAAGATTCAAAGTATCAGCCCCAGCATTTT
CDR3: CASSQDSKYQPQHF

D: -
V: TRBV6-5
size: once
J: TRBJ2-3
DNA: TGTGCCAGCAGTTTCGGACACGTTAGCACAGATACGCAGTATTTT
CDR3: CASSFGHVSTDTQYF

D: -
V: TRBV29-1
size: -
J: TRBJ1-2
DNA: TGCAGCGTTGGGGAGGGCGGCTACACCTTC
CDR3: CSVGEGGYTF

D: -
V: TRBV28
size: -
J: TRBJ1-5
DNA: TGTGCCAGTTCGACCTTCCCAAGGCAGCCCCAGCATTTT
CDR3: CASSTFPRQPQHF

D: TRBD1
V: TRBV5-4
size: few
J: TRBJ2-7
DNA: TGTGCCAGCAGCTTGGCCCCGGACAGGGACTCCTACGAGCAGTACTTC
CDR3: CASSLAPDRDSYEQYF

D: -
V: TRBV27
size: -
J: TRBJ2-1
DNA: TGTGCCAGCAGTTTAGACAGCGACAATGAGCAGTTCTTC
CDR3: CASSLDSDNEQFF

D: -
V: TRBV19
size: -
J: TRBJ1-1
DNA: TGTGCCAGTAGTATCGGGGGATATGGCACTGAAGCTTTCTTT
CDR3: CASSIGGYGTEAFF

D: -
V: TRBV12-3/TRBV12-4
size: -
J: TRBJ2-7
DNA: TGTGCCAGCCGACCCGGGGGATCCTACGAGCAGTACTTC
CDR3: CASRPGGSYEQYF

D: -
V: TRBV11-2
size: once
J: TRBJ2-7
DNA: TGTGCCAGCAGCTTAGATTGGCAGGGGTCCTACGAGCAGTACTTC
CDR3: CASSLDWQGSYEQYF

D: -
V: TRBV3-1/TRBV3-2
size: -
J: TRBJ2-7
DNA: TGTGCCAGCAGCCAAGGGACAGTCGGCTACGAGCAGTACTTC
CDR3: CASSQGTVGYEQYF

D: -
V: TRBV3-1/TRBV3-2
size: -
J: TRBJ1-3
DNA: TGTGCCAGCAGCCAGAGGGGCACTGGAAACACCATATATTTT
CDR3: CASSQRGTGNTIYF

D: TRBD1
V: TRBV10-2
size: -
J: TRBJ1-1
DNA: TGCGCCAGCAGTGGGGGACAGGGAACTGAAGCTTTCTTT
CDR3: CASSGGQGTEAFF

D: -
V: TRBV2
size: -
J: TRBJ2-7
DNA: TGTGCCAGCAGTGAAGCGCTTCCGGCAGGACGGTACGAGCAGTACTTC
CDR3: CASSEALPAGRYEQYF

D: -
V: TRBV30
size: once
J: TRBJ1-5
DNA: TGTGCCTGGAGTGCCCCCTTGGGAAGCAATCAGCCCCAGCATTTT
CDR3: CAWSAPLGSNQPQHF

D: -
V: TRBV20-1
size: -
J: TRBJ2-1
DNA: TGCAGGGGGGACGGGAACAATGAGCAGTTCTTC
CDR3: CRGDGNNEQFF

D: TRBD1
V: TRBV10-3
size: -
J: TRBJ1-1
DNA: TGTGCCATCAGTGAACGGAGGGGAGGGGGCGAGGACACTGAAGCTTTCTTT
CDR3: CAISERRGGGEDTEAFF

D: -
V: TRBV21-1
size: -
J: TRBJ2-1
DNA: TGTGCCAGCGCCCGCAAGCGGGAGGGCACCAATGAGCAGTTCTTC
CDR3: CASARKREGTNEQFF